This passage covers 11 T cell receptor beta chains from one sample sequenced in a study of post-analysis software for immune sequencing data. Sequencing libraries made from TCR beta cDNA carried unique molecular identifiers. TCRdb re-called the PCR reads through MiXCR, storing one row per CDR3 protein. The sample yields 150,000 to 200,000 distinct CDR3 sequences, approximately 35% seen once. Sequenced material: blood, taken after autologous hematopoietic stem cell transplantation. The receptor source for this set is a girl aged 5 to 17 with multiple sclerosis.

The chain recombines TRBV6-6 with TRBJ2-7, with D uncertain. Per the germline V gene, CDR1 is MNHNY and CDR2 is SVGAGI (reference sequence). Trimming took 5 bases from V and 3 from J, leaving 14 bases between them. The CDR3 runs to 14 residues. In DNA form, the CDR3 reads TGTGCCAGCAGTGAGGACGCAGTCTACTACGAGCAGTACTTC. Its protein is CASSEDAVYYEQYF.

This CDR3 reads CASSLGDRAGQYF. DNA of the CDR3: TGCGCCAGCAGCTTGGGGGACAGGGCTGGGCAGTACTTC. This chain links TRBV5-1 with TRBJ2-7; 9 bases align to TRBD1. This CDR3 spans 13 amino acids. J gave up 9 bases and V 0 bases, and 4 bases lay outside the gene matches. Germline assignment: CDR1 SGHRS and CDR2 YFSETQ.

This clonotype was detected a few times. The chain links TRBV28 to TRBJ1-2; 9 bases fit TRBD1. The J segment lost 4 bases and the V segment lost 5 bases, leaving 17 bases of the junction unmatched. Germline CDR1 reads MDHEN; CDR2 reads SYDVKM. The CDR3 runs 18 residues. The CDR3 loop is CASSPDRGLSISGYGYTF. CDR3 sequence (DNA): TGTGCCAGCAGTCCGGACAGGGGACTCTCCATCTCTGGCTATGGCTACACCTTC.

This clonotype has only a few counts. This chain's CDR3 is CASSQEGLAGEQFF. In DNA form, the CDR3 reads TGCGCCAGCAGCCAAGAAGGTTTAGCCGGTGAGCAGTTCTTC. The chain has TRBV4-1 and TRBJ2-1; D remains unclear. The germline V gene has CDR1 MGHRA and CDR2 YSYEKL. The length of the CDR3 is 14 residues. V lost 0 bases, J lost 9 bases, and 12 bases lay in between.

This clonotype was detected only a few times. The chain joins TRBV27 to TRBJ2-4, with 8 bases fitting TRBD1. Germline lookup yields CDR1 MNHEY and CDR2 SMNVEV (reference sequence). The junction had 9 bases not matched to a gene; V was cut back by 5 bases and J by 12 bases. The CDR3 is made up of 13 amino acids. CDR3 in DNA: TGTGCCAGCAGTCCCGGACAGGGATTGCCTCAGTACTTC. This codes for CASSPGQGLPQYF.

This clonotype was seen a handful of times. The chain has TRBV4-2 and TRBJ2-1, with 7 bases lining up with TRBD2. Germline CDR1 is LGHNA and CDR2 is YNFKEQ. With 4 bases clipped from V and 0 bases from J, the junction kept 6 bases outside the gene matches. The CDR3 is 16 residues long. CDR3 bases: TGTGCCAGCAGCCCTCGCGCTAGCGGCTCCTACAATGAGCAGTTCTTC. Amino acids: CASSPRASGSYNEQFF.

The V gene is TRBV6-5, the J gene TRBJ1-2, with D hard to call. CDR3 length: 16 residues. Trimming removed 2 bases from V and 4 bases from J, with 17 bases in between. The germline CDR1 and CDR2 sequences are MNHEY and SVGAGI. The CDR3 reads CASSYTREEHSYGYTF. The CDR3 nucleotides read TGTGCCAGCAGTTACACGCGGGAGGAACATAGCTATGGCTACACCTTC.

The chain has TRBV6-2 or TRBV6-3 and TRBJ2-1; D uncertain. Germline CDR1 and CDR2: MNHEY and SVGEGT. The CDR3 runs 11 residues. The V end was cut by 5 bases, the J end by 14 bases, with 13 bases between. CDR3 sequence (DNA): TGTGCCAGCAGTGACACCCGGAACAAGTTCTTC. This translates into CASSDTRNKFF.

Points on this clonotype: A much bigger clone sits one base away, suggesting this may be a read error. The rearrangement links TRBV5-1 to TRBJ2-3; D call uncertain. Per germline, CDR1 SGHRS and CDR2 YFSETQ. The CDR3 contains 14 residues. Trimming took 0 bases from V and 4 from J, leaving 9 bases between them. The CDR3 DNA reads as TGCGCCAGCAGCTTGGGGAACAGTGCAGATACGCAGTATTTT. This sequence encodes CASSLGNSADTQYF.

The CDR3 here is CSAILLRSGPIKGGTQYF. The CDR3 DNA sequence: TGCAGTGCTATCCTCTTGAGGTCGGGACCGATAAAGGGAGGTACGCAGTATTTT. This chain uses TRBV20-1 with TRBJ2-3; D is possibly TRBD2 (6 bases). The CDR3 totals 18 residues. Deletions cut 4 bases from V and 8 bases from J, with 31 bases between. Germline V gene sequence: CDR1 DFQATT, CDR2 SNEGSKA (reference sequence).

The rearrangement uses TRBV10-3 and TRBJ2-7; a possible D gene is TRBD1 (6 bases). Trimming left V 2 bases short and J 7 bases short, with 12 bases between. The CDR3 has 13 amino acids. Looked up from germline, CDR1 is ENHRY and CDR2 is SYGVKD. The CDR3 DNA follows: TGTGCCATCAGTGAGACTGGCAGGGGTGAGCAGTACTTC. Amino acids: CAISETGRGEQYF.